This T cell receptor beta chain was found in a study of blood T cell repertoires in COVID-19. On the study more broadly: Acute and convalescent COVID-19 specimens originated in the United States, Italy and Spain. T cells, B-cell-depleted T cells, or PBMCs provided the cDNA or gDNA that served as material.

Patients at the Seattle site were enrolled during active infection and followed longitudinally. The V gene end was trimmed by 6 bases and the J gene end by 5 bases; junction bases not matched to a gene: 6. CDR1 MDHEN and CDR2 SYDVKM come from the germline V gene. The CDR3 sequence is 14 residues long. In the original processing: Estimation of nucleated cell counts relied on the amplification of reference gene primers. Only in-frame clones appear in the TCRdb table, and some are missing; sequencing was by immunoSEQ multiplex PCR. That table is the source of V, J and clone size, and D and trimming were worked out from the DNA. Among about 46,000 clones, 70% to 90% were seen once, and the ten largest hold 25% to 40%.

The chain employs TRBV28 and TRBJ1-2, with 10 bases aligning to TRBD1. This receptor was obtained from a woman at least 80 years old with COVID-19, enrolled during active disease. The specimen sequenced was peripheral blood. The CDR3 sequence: CASRGPGQGYGYTF. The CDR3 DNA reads TGTGCCAGCAGGGGACCGGGACAGGGGTATGGCTACACCTTC.